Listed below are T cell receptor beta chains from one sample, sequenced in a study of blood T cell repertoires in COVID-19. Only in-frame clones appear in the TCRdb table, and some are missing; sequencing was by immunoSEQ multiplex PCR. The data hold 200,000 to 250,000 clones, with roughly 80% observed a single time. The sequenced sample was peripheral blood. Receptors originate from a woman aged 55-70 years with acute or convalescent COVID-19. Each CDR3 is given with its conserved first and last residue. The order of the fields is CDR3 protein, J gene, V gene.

CDR3: CASRTNAQGTSPLHF; J: TRBJ1-6; V: TRBV5-5
CDR3: CASSGAGVDTGELFF; J: TRBJ2-2; V: TRBV19
CDR3: CASSLGSTGGAFF; J: TRBJ1-1; V: TRBV7-8
CDR3: CASSYSLREQYF; J: TRBJ2-7; V: TRBV6-2/TRBV6-3
CDR3: CASSSGQGPYEQYF; J: TRBJ2-7; V: TRBV7-2
CDR3: CASSDGTEPLGYTF; J: TRBJ1-2; V: TRBV5-1
CDR3: CSVKGGTSIINEQFF; J: TRBJ2-1; V: TRBV29-1
CDR3: CASSSGLAGNYEQYF; J: TRBJ2-7; V: TRBV7-9
CDR3: CASSQDMLRSGGSGNTIYF; J: TRBJ1-3; V: TRBV4-2
CDR3: CASSLGPLRRDTEAFF; J: TRBJ1-1; V: TRBV5-1
CDR3: CASSPTGRGRAFF; J: TRBJ1-1; V: TRBV16
CDR3: CASSWQSTDTQYF; J: TRBJ2-3; V: TRBV5-6
CDR3: CASSVDAGGTEAFF; J: TRBJ1-1; V: TRBV5-1
CDR3: CASVPTINYGYTF; J: TRBJ1-2; V: TRBV2
CDR3: CASRSPSSGYGYTF; J: TRBJ1-2; V: TRBV19
CDR3: CASSLTGDRNEKLFF; J: TRBJ1-4; V: TRBV7-9
CDR3: CASSRLTSGRRIRLFCEQYF; J: TRBJ2-7; V: TRBV3-1/TRBV3-2
CDR3: CASSYSGQGAVTIYF; J: TRBJ1-3; V: TRBV6-6
CDR3: CSVGPSQAEQFF; J: TRBJ2-1; V: TRBV29-1
CDR3: CASSLLAGSTGELFF; J: TRBJ2-2; V: TRBV6-2/TRBV6-3
CDR3: CASSSAVANYGYTF; J: TRBJ1-2; V: TRBV27
CDR3: CASSGKLGTEAFF; J: TRBJ1-1; V: TRBV5-4
CDR3: CASSESGPGGSNTEAFF; J: TRBJ1-1; V: TRBV10-1
CDR3: CASSLQGVGNTIYF; J: TRBJ1-3; V: TRBV7-6
CDR3: CASSFGGSQPQHF; J: TRBJ1-5; V: TRBV28
CDR3: CASSQGLLDTDTQYF; J: TRBJ2-3; V: TRBV3-1/TRBV3-2
CDR3: CASSQDRTPIF; J: TRBJ1-2; V: TRBV5-1
CDR3: CASTRGDTGELFF; J: TRBJ2-2; V: TRBV5-1
CDR3: CASSLILPGANTEAFF; J: TRBJ1-1; V: TRBV13
CDR3: CASTIQDEQFF; J: TRBJ2-1; V: TRBV19
CDR3: CASSALGQGAGEQYF; J: TRBJ2-7; V: TRBV6-2/TRBV6-3
CDR3: CASSTGIGMNTEAFF; J: TRBJ1-1; V: TRBV19
CDR3: CASSYGAGRRSPLHF; J: TRBJ1-6; V: TRBV6-5
CDR3: CASSEPGGDTQYF; J: TRBJ2-3; V: TRBV5-1
CDR3: CASSPEADSTDTQYF; J: TRBJ2-3; V: TRBV5-4
CDR3: CASSPAGSRNSPLHF; J: TRBJ1-6; V: TRBV3-1/TRBV3-2
CDR3: CATGDSFYGYTF; J: TRBJ1-2; V: TRBV19
CDR3: CAITSGGNTGELFF; J: TRBJ2-2; V: TRBV6-5
CDR3: CASSLDLSGVGTQYF; J: TRBJ2-3; V: TRBV18
CDR3: CASSQRYGQGPSDAFF; J: TRBJ1-1; V: TRBV5-1
CDR3: CASSMGQGYGYTF; J: TRBJ1-2; V: TRBV19
CDR3: CASGLDRVETQYF; J: TRBJ2-5; V: TRBV7-2
CDR3: CASSFGGFDSGEAFF; J: TRBJ1-1; V: TRBV28
CDR3: CASTRPDHRGQGTQYF; J: TRBJ2-5; V: TRBV25-1
CDR3: CASSYSLSAGWEQYF; J: TRBJ2-7; V: TRBV6-5